The 5 T cell receptor beta chains presented below share a single source sample, sequenced in a study of shared clonotypes between healthy human individuals (dated by TCRdb to about 2020). The library was made by the immunoSEQ multiplex PCR assay. The table comes from immuneACCESS by way of TCRdb, which keeps in-frame sequences with V and J called. Part of the clones is missing from these tables; in studies checked, under half for an unresolved V gene and the rest for unknown reasons. In this sample the table shows roughly 2.6 million clones, approximately 90% of which occur a single time. Under 0.15% of the sample lies in the top ten. The sequenced sample was naive CD4+ T cells sorted from blood. Sample cell subset or site, as interpreted from the label and publication: CD45RA+ positively selected. Receptors originate from a man between 18 and 29 years old in good health.

The sample holds one count of this clone. This chain links TRBV19 with TRBJ2-7, with a tentative D call TRBD2 (5 bases). This CDR3 spans 13 amino acids. Trimming removed 5 bases at V and 9 bases at J, with 17 bases between. Looked up from germline, CDR1 is LNHDA and CDR2 is SQIVND (reference sequence). The CDR3 sequence is CASSVGSGLWQYF. The CDR3 region has the DNA TGTGCCAGTAGTGTGGGAAGCGGACTCTGGCAGTACTTC. The variable domain in full, with the rest retrieved from reference TRBV19 and TRBJ2-7, is DGGITQSPKYLFRKEGQNVTLSCEQNLNHDAMYWYRQDPGQGLRLIYYSQIVNDFQKGDIAEGYSVSREKKESFPLTVTSAQKNPTAFYLCASSVGSGLWQYFGPGTRLTVT.

The rearrangement joins TRBV10-2 to TRBJ2-1; D is uncertain. This CDR3 region has 13 residues. CDR1 and CDR2 (germline): WSHSY, SAAADI. The germline V and J ends were trimmed by 2 bases and 6 bases, with 8 bases remaining between them. The CDR3 reads CASSEMIRNEQFF. DNA of the CDR3: TGCGCCAGCAGTGAGATGATCCGCAATGAGCAGTTCTTC.

This chain links TRBV9 with TRBJ2-3; 10 bases fit TRBD1. The germline CDR1 and CDR2 sequences are SGDLS and YYNGEE. This CDR3 region has 15 residues. J gave up 5 bases and V 2 bases, and 5 bases lay outside the gene matches. The CDR3 region is CASSVRQGALDTQYF. Written as DNA, the CDR3 is TGTGCCAGCAGCGTTAGACAGGGGGCCTTAGATACGCAGTATTTT.

Only a few counts were recorded for this clone. Other nucleotide sequences in the sample specify the same CDR3. The rearrangement links TRBV11-3 to TRBJ2-7, with TRBD2 as a possible D gene (6 bases). Germline CDR1 reads SGHNT; CDR2 reads YENEEA. V lost 1 base to trimming and J lost 1 base, with 8 bases between them. The CDR3 is 14 residues long. The CDR3 protein is CASSLGRGSYEQYF. CDR3 in DNA: TGTGCCAGCAGCTTAGGGCGGGGATCCTACGAGCAGTACTTC.

The chain uses TRBV6-1 and TRBJ2-2; a weak D match, TRBD2 (6 bases). The V end was cut by 2 bases, the J end by 4 bases, with 14 bases between. The germline CDR1 and CDR2 sequences are MNHNS and SASEGT. The CDR3 runs to 16 residues. This chain's CDR3 is CASSEYGGWPTGELFF. The CDR3, as DNA: TGTGCCAGCAGTGAATATGGGGGGTGGCCCACCGGGGAGCTGTTTTTT.